What follows are 18 T cell receptor beta chains derived from one specimen sequenced in a study of neoadjuvant anti-PD-1 for oral cavity cancer. Some clones are missing from TCRdb's copy, which holds only in-frame ones; the method was immunoSEQ multiplex PCR. The sample carries approximately 83,000 clones, about 80% recorded once. This material consisted of PBMCs, taken before nivolumab (anti-PD-1) treatment. These TCRs come from a person aged 35-79 years with oral cavity squamous cell carcinoma.

The J gene is TRBJ2-2, the V gene TRBV7-2, with D unresolved. The ends were cut back, 4 bases at V and 8 bases at J, with 14 bases in the middle. The CDR3 covers 14 residues. Germline V lookup: CDR1 SGHTA, CDR2 FQGNSA. CDR3 nucleotides: TGTGCCAGCAGCTCCTCTAGGGTTGGTGGGGAGCTGTTTTTT. Amino acid sequence: CASSSSRVGGELFF.

The chain combines TRBV4-1 with TRBJ1-2; maybe TRBD1 (6 bases). Deletions cut 3 bases from V and 6 bases from J, with 14 bases between. The CDR3 covers 14 residues. Germline assignment: CDR1 MGHRA and CDR2 YSYEKL. CDR3 in DNA: TGCGCCAGCAGCCAGGGGGCATTGGTGGATGGCTACACCTTC. Protein sequence: CASSQGALVDGYTF.

This clone was observed once. Here the CDR3 reads CATRQYSNQPQHF. CDR3 sequence (DNA): TGTGCCACCCGACAGTATAGCAATCAGCCCCAGCATTTT. V is TRBV2 and J is TRBJ1-5; possible D gene TRBD1, 5 bases. There are 13 residues in the CDR3. The V end lost 10 bases, the J end lost 0 bases, and 10 bases lay between the germline ends. Germline CDR1 reads SNHLY; CDR2 reads FYNNEI.

The V gene is TRBV5-4, the J gene TRBJ2-2; 10 nucleotides match TRBD1. CDR3 length: 17 residues. The V gene end was trimmed by 4 bases and the J gene end by 4 bases; junction bases not matched to a gene: 10. The germline CDR1 and CDR2 sequences are SGHNT and YYREEE (reference sequence). As DNA, the CDR3 is TGTGCCAGCAGCCCACCGGGACAGGGGTCGAGCACCGGGGAGCTGTTTTTT. It specifies CASSPPGQGSSTGELFF.

The chain employs TRBV4-1 and TRBJ1-2; no reliable D call. This CDR3 has 15 amino acids. CDR1 and CDR2 (germline): MGHRA, YSYEKL. V was shortened by 0 bases and J by 4 bases, with 12 bases between the two germline ends. This CDR3 is CASSQEVRTFYGYTF. CDR3 nucleotides: TGCGCCAGCAGCCAAGAGGTTCGGACTTTCTATGGCTACACCTTC.

The CDR3 sequence is CASSEGRDQPQHF. DNA of the CDR3: TGTGCCAGCAGTGAGGGTAGGGATCAGCCCCAGCATTTT. This chain links TRBV2 with TRBJ1-5; D unresolved. The germline CDR1 and CDR2 sequences are SNHLY and FYNNEI. With 3 bases removed from V and 5 bases from J, the gap between germline ends came to 8 bases. CDR3 length: 13 residues.

The V gene is TRBV10-2, the J gene TRBJ2-7, with 10 bases lining up with TRBD2. The V gene end was trimmed by 6 bases and the J gene end by 4 bases; junction bases not matched to a gene: 9. CDR1 WSHSY and CDR2 SAAADI come from the germline V gene. The CDR3 is 15 amino acids. CDR3 amino acids: CASRQGLAAVYEQYF. The DNA of the CDR3 is TGCGCCAGCAGACAAGGACTAGCGGCAGTTTACGAGCAGTACTTC.

The chain employs TRBV28 and TRBJ1-4; the match to TRBD1 covers 8 bases. This CDR3 has 16 residues. The trim removed 1 base at V and 7 bases at J, leaving 8 bases unmatched. Germline V lookup: CDR1 MDHEN, CDR2 SYDVKM. CDR3 region: CASSLFSTGASEKLFF. The CDR3 nucleotides read TGTGCCAGCAGTTTATTCTCGACAGGGGCGAGTGAAAAACTGTTTTTT.

The chain couples TRBV10-3 to TRBJ1-4; TRBD1 is a possible D gene (5 bases). The CDR3 sequence is 16 residues long. V shed 0 bases and J shed 0 bases, with 8 bases lying between them. The V gene's germline CDR1 is ENHRY and CDR2 SYGVKD. CDR3 sequence (DNA): TGTGCCATCAGTGAGTCGGGGGGTGCAACTAATGAAAAACTGTTTTTT. It encodes CAISESGGATNEKLFF.

The chain couples TRBV28 to TRBJ2-1; maybe TRBD2 (6 bases). Germline lookup yields CDR1 MDHEN and CDR2 SYDVKM. V lost 6 bases to trimming and J lost 5 bases, with 14 bases between them. CDR3 length: 14 residues. The CDR3, as DNA: TGTGCCAGCAGATGGGAGGTTAGGGACAATGAGCAGTTCTTC. This gives the protein CASRWEVRDNEQFF.

The chain carries TRBV7-8 and TRBJ1-5; weak D call: TRBD1 (5 bases). This CDR3 region has 18 residues. V lost 2 bases, J lost 0 bases, and 17 bases lay in between. CDR1 and CDR2 from the germline V gene are SGHVS and FQNEAQ. For the CDR3, the DNA is TGTGCCAGCAGCTTAAACCCGGGGGACGGAGATAGCAATCAGCCCCAGCATTTT. It encodes CASSLNPGDGDSNQPQHF.

This chain joins TRBV27 and TRBJ2-7; the D gene is possibly TRBD2 (5 bases). V was clipped by 8 bases and J by 3 bases, with 17 bases between them. CDR1 is MNHEY and CDR2 is SMNVEV in the germline V gene (reference sequence). The CDR3 has 14 residues. CDR3 in DNA: TGTGCCAGCGCCTTTTGGGATCGGGACTACGAGCAGTACTTC. Translating gives CASAFWDRDYEQYF.

The chain uses TRBV28 and TRBJ1-1, with TRBD1 identical over 8 bases. CDR3 length: 16 amino acids. Trimming cost V 4 bases and J 1 base; bases outside gene matches: 8. CDR1 is MDHEN, CDR2 SYDVKM, per germline. CDR3 nucleotides: TGTGCCAGCAGTTCCTGGACAGGGTCAGGGAACACTGAAGCTTTCTTT. Amino acid sequence: CASSSWTGSGNTEAFF.

The count of this clone is one. The chain couples TRBV30 to TRBJ2-2, with 7 positions matching TRBD1. Trimming at V came to 3 bases and at J to 5 bases, leaving 9 bases not matched to a gene. The CDR3 is made up of 15 amino acids. CDR1 and CDR2 from the germline V gene are GTSNPN and SVGIG (reference sequence). The CDR3 sequence is CAWRVPGQITGELFF. In DNA, the CDR3 is TGTGCCTGGAGGGTACCGGGACAGATTACCGGGGAGCTGTTTTTT.

V usage is TRBV2 and J usage is TRBJ2-1; D is perhaps TRBD2 (5 bases). Deletions cut 4 bases from V and 10 bases from J, with 11 bases between. Per germline, CDR1 SNHLY and CDR2 FYNNEI. The CDR3 is 12 amino acids. DNA of the CDR3: TGTGCCAGCAGTGGGATTAGCGACGAGCAGTTCTTC. This codes for CASSGISDEQFF.

The chain recombines TRBV5-1 with TRBJ2-3; possibly TRBD2 for D (5 bases). CDR3 length equals 13 residues. Trimming shortened V by 0 bases and J by 4 bases, and 6 bases separated the two germline ends. The germline V gene has CDR1 SGHRS and CDR2 YFSETQ. As DNA, the CDR3 is TGCGCCAGCAGCTTGGGAGGGCCAGATACGCAGTATTTT. Translating it yields CASSLGGPDTQYF.

This clone occurred a few times. This sequence joins TRBV18 and TRBJ1-1; 9 nucleotides match TRBD1. Trimming took 3 bases from V and 2 from J; bases not matched to a gene: 4. The V gene's germline CDR1 is KGHSH and CDR2 LQKENI. CDR3 length equals 15 residues. CDR3 loop: CASSPRQGENTEAFF. The CDR3, as DNA: TGTGCCAGCTCACCGAGACAGGGGGAAAACACTGAAGCTTTCTTT.

The chain joins TRBV10-3 to TRBJ1-3; D not resolved. V was clipped by 2 bases and J by 4 bases, with 6 bases between them. CDR1 ENHRY and CDR2 SYGVKD come from the germline V gene. This CDR3 spans 13 amino acids. The CDR3 protein is CAISEVSGNTIYF. The CDR3 region has the DNA TGTGCCATCAGTGAGGTCTCGGGAAACACCATATATTTT.